A single sample is the source of the 4 T cell receptor beta chains below, sequenced in a study of PD-1 blockade in classical Hodgkin lymphoma. TCRdb's copy holds only in-frame clones and misses some; the assay was immunoSEQ multiplex PCR. The sample records more than 35,000 clones, 60% to 85% being singletons. Relapse was seen in all patients after autologous stem cell transplantation, and brentuximab vedotin exposure was variable. This specimen was peripheral blood mononuclear cells (PBMCs), taken at baseline. The source of these receptors is a human donor with classical Hodgkin lymphoma.

The chain joins TRBV6-1 to TRBJ1-2; perhaps TRBD1 as D (5 bases). V lost 6 bases to trimming and J lost 0 bases, with 14 bases between them. The germline V gene has CDR1 MNHNS and CDR2 SASEGT. The CDR3 totals 15 residues. The CDR3 DNA reads as TGTGCCAGCAGCGTGCGGGACGCCGCTAACTATGGCTACACCTTC. Its translation is CASSVRDAANYGYTF.

The chain carries TRBV7-6 and TRBJ2-7; D is unclear. V was pared by 0 bases and J by 6 bases, with 9 bases between. The CDR3 runs to 13 residues. Germline lookup yields CDR1 SGHVS and CDR2 FNYEAQ. CDR3 in amino acids: CASSLAFGREQYF. For the CDR3, the DNA is TGTGCCAGCAGCTTAGCATTTGGGCGCGAGCAGTACTTC.

This clone was seen more than once but under ten times. This chain joins TRBV2 and TRBJ1-4; D call uncertain. Trimming stripped 2 bases from V and 7 bases from J, with 11 bases between. The germline gives CDR1 SNHLY, CDR2 FYNNEI. The CDR3 length is 14 residues. CDR3 loop: CASSEPPLGEKLFF. CDR3 DNA sequence: TGTGCCAGCAGTGAACCGCCACTAGGTGAAAAACTGTTTTTT.

As concerns this clone: Other nucleotide sequences from this sample produce the same CDR3. This rearrangement joins TRBV10-2 to TRBJ2-2; the D gene is possibly TRBD2 (5 bases). The ends were cut back, 4 bases at V and 5 bases at J, with 8 bases in the middle. Germline values: CDR1 WSHSY, CDR2 SAAADI. The CDR3 sequence is 13 residues long. As DNA, the CDR3 is TGCGCCAGCAGTGGACGGGGTACCGGGGAGCTGTTTTTT. This encodes CASSGRGTGELFF.